Shown below are 22 T cell receptor beta chains from a single sample sequenced in a study of identical twins. TCRdb independently ran MiXCR on the 5' RACE reads; one entry per CDR3 protein. The table lists more than 1.5 million distinct CDR3 sequences, under 35% of them singletons. Sequenced input: cord blood. These receptors were collected from a newborn girl in good health.

The V and J genes are TRBV12-3 or TRBV12-4 and TRBJ2-1, with 9 bases identical to TRBD1. V shed 2 bases and J 7 bases; nucleotides not matched to a gene: 9. This CDR3 is 16 amino acids long. Here the CDR3 DNA reads TGTGCCAGCAGTTTAAGTGCGGGACAGGGTTTTAATGAGCAGTTCTTC. Its protein is CASSLSAGQGFNEQFF.

This sequence joins TRBV7-2 and TRBJ1-5; possibly TRBD1 for D (6 bases). V dropped 3 bases and J dropped 8 bases, with 11 bases sitting between them. This CDR3 spans 13 amino acids. From germline, CDR1 is SGHTA and CDR2 FQGNSA. CDR3 sequence (DNA): TGTGCCAGCAGCTTCGGGGGCGGGAAGCCCCAGCATTTT. This codes for CASSFGGGKPQHF.

This clonotype was detected only a few times. J is TRBJ1-2 and V is TRBV4-1; D gene uncertain. The germline V gene encodes CDR1 MGHRA and CDR2 YSYEKL. Trimming pared 0 bases from V and 6 bases from J, leaving 23 bases between. The CDR3 extends over 18 amino acids. CDR3 DNA sequence: TGCGCCAGCAGCCAAGATTCGGGCCTCGGACCCTGGGGTGATGGCTACACCTTC. Its translation: CASSQDSGLGPWGDGYTF.

A word on this clonotype: At one of its ends the junction is not consistent with the germline gene, which may arise from a read error. The chain links TRBV9 to TRBJ2-1; 11 bases are shared with TRBD2. Germline CDR1 is SGDLS and CDR2 is YYNGEE. CDR3 size: 15 residues. CDR3 DNA sequence: TGTGTCAGCAGCGAGACTAGCGGGGCCTACAATGAGCAGTTCTTC. Protein sequence: CVSSETSGAYNEQFF.

As to this clonotype: Being one base from a much bigger clone, this may be a read error. The chain is built from TRBV13 and TRBJ2-7, with unresolved D. The CDR3 is made up of 14 amino acids. Germline V CDR1 and CDR2: PRHDT, FYEKMQ (reference sequence). CDR3 loop: CAGSLRVSTYEQYF. The CDR3 bases are TGTGCCGGCAGCTTACGGGTTTCAACCTACGAGCAGTACTTC.

The V and J genes are TRBV11-2 and TRBJ2-5; weak D call: TRBD1 (6 bases). Trimming took off 7 bases at V and 4 bases at J, with 25 bases between the two ends. Germline assignment: CDR1 SGHAT and CDR2 FQNNGV. The length of the CDR3 is 17 residues. The CDR3 sequence: CASTSGLGGYGIETQYF. In nucleotides, the CDR3 is TGTGCCAGCACCTCGGGGCTAGGGGGATATGGGATAGAGACCCAGTACTTC. Full variable domain (outside the CDR3, taken from reference TRBV11-2 and TRBJ2-5): EAGVAQSPRYKIIEKRQSVAFWCNPISGHATLYWYQQILGQGPKLLIQFQNNGVVDDSQLPKDRFSAERLKGVDSTLKIQPAKLEDSAVYLCASTSGLGGYGIETQYFGPGTRLLVL.

V is TRBV12-3 or TRBV12-4 and J is TRBJ1-5; the D gene is possibly TRBD1 (5 bases). This CDR3 spans 17 amino acids. Trimming cost V 4 bases and J 1 base, with 17 bases left between them. The CDR3 loop reads CASSYGNRRESNQPQHF. The DNA for the CDR3 is TGTGCCAGCAGTTACGGGAATCGCAGGGAAAGCAATCAGCCCCAGCATTTT.

This chain connects TRBV20-1 to TRBJ2-3, with TRBD2 matching 11 bases. The CDR3 is 16 residues long. The V gene's germline CDR1 is DFQATT and CDR2 SNEGSKA (reference sequence). The junction had 14 bases not matched to a gene; V was cut back by 6 bases and J by 6 bases. The CDR3 coding sequence is TGCAGTGCCGTGACTAGCGGGGCCATAGGCGGGGATACGCAGTATTTT. Protein product: CSAVTSGAIGGDTQYF.

The rearrangement uses TRBV20-1 and TRBJ2-5, with a tentative D call TRBD2 (7 bases). Between the trimmed V and J ends, which lost 5 bases and 11 bases, there was a span of 15 bases. CDR3 size: 11 residues. The germline CDR1 and CDR2 sequences are DFQATT and SNEGSKA (reference sequence). CDR3 loop: CSAGGREEQYF. The CDR3 nucleotides read TGCAGTGCTGGGGGCCGGGAGGAGCAGTACTTC.

The rearrangement uses TRBV4-2 and TRBJ2-7, with 13 bases matching TRBD2. CDR3 length: 20 residues. Per the germline V gene, CDR1 is LGHNA and CDR2 is YNFKEQ. V lost 0 bases and J lost 7; bases outside the gene matches: 18. The CDR3, as DNA: TGTGCCAGCAGCCAAGATGATGGGCCTTTTACTAGCGGGGGGGACTATGAGCAGTACTTC. Encoded protein: CASSQDDGPFTSGGDYEQYF.

V gene TRBV6-1 combines with J gene TRBJ1-1; no definite D call. The V end was cut by 3 bases, the J end by 6 bases, with 14 bases between. The germline V gene encodes CDR1 MNHNS and CDR2 SASEGT. The CDR3 covers 14 residues. The CDR3 loop is CASSEWGGGAEAFF. The CDR3 nucleotides read TGTGCCAGCAGTGAGTGGGGAGGAGGAGCTGAAGCTTTCTTT.

This clonotype has only a few counts. The chain carries TRBV7-2 and TRBJ2-1, with D perhaps matching TRBD1 or TRBD2 (6 bases each). Germline values: CDR1 SGHTA, CDR2 FQGNSA. This CDR3 has 15 residues. V was shortened by 0 bases and J by 6 bases, with 12 bases between the two germline ends. The CDR3 coding sequence is TGTGCCAGCAGCTTAGCGTCGGGGGCTCCCAATGAGCAGTTCTTC. It is translated as CASSLASGAPNEQFF.

As to this clonotype: This may be a read error, as it is one base from a much larger clone. CDR3 in DNA: TGCAGTGCTAGAGATTCCCCTAGCGGGAGCACAGGTACGCAGTATTTT. Protein sequence: CSARDSPSGSTGTQYF. The chain has TRBV20-1 and TRBJ2-3; 10 bases map to TRBD2. Germline V CDR1 and CDR2: DFQATT, SNEGSKA (reference sequence). The CDR3 has 16 residues.

The chain links TRBV7-2 to TRBJ2-1, with 7 bases lining up with TRBD2. The length of the CDR3 is 15 residues. V was pared by 5 bases and J by 8 bases, with 12 bases of the junction left unmatched. Looked up from germline, CDR1 is SGHTA and CDR2 is FQGNSA. The CDR3 nucleotides are TGTGCCAGCAGCGTGGAGCGGGGAGGTAGCTATGAGCAGTTCTTC. Its translation is CASSVERGGSYEQFF.

The chain employs TRBV12-3 or TRBV12-4 and TRBJ1-1, with D perhaps matching TRBD1 (6 bases). The germline V and J ends were trimmed by 6 bases and 1 base, with 15 bases remaining between them. This CDR3 is 15 amino acids long. DNA of the CDR3: TGTGCCAGCAGACTACAGGGATTAGAGAACACTGAAGCTTTCTTT. This codes for CASRLQGLENTEAFF.

V and J are TRBV7-6 and TRBJ1-4, with 7 bases aligning to TRBD1. The CDR3 consists of 17 residues. Trimming cost V 2 bases and J 4 bases; bases outside gene matches: 10. Germline V gene data show CDR1 as SGHVS and CDR2 as FNYEAQ. CDR3 sequence: CASSLLSRDRINEKLFF. The CDR3 DNA follows: TGTGCCAGCAGCTTACTATCCCGGGACAGAATTAATGAAAAACTGTTTTTT.

This clonotype was observed at least ten times. The V and J genes are TRBV12-3 or TRBV12-4 and TRBJ2-2; D ambiguous. Trimming took off 5 bases at V and 5 bases at J, with 6 bases between the two ends. This CDR3 is built from 12 residues. CDR3 in amino acids: CASSPGTGELFF. CDR3 nucleotide sequence: TGTGCCAGCAGTCCCGGGACCGGGGAGCTGTTTTTT.

This chain links TRBV20-1 with TRBJ2-5, with D possibly matching TRBD2 (5 bases). Germline loops: CDR1 DFQATT, CDR2 SNEGSKA (reference sequence). There are 12 residues in the CDR3. The ends were cut back, 6 bases at V and 11 bases at J, with 19 bases in the middle. The chain's CDR3 is CSAGGYFNEQYF. The DNA of the CDR3 is TGCAGTGCCGGAGGCTATTTCAATGAGCAGTACTTC.

V usage is TRBV6-5 and J usage is TRBJ2-5; 7 bases align to TRBD1. Looked up from germline, CDR1 is MNHEY and CDR2 is SVGAGI. The ends lost 4 bases at V and 3 bases at J; junction bases unmatched: 5. The CDR3 loop spans 14 amino acids. The CDR3 protein is CASSWDSRKETQYF. The CDR3 DNA follows: TGTGCCAGCAGTTGGGACAGCCGGAAAGAGACCCAGTACTTC.

On this clonotype: One junction end disagrees with the germline gene, perhaps due to a read error. The V gene is TRBV10-1, the J gene TRBJ1-2, with D possibly matching TRBD1 (5 bases). Per germline, CDR1 WNHNN and CDR2 SYGVQD (reference sequence). CDR3 size: 12 residues. The CDR3 is CVSSEGLLGYTF. CDR3 DNA: TGCGTCAGCAGTGAGGGACTCTTAGGCTACACCTTC.

The CDR3 sequence is CSARDPRDSSYNSPLHF. The CDR3 bases are TGCAGTGCTAGAGACCCAAGGGACAGCTCCTATAATTCACCCCTCCACTTT. The chain uses TRBV20-1 and TRBJ1-6; 7 positions match TRBD1. With V trimmed by 0 bases and J by 0 bases, 5 bases remained unmatched. CDR3 length: 17 residues. The germline V gene encodes CDR1 DFQATT and CDR2 SNEGSKA (reference sequence).

V gene TRBV5-6 combines with J gene TRBJ1-2, with 8 bases fitting TRBD1. With V trimmed by 3 bases and J by 7 bases, 8 bases remained unmatched. This CDR3 contains 14 residues. Germline CDR1 SGHDT, CDR2 YYEEEE. This chain's CDR3 is CASSSDRGSGGYTF. DNA for the CDR3: TGTGCCAGCAGCTCTGACAGGGGCTCCGGTGGCTACACCTTC. Drawing the rest from reference TRBV5-6 and TRBJ1-2, the complete variable domain is DAGVTQSPTHLIKTRGQQVTLRCSPKSGHDTVSWYQQALGQGPQFIFQYYEEEERQRGNFPDRFSGHQFPNYSSELNVNALLLGDSALYLCASSSDRGSGGYTFGSGTRLTVV.